This entry lists 14 T cell receptor beta chains sequenced from one sample in a study of blood T cell repertoires in COVID-19. Data came from immunoSEQ multiplex PCR; TCRdb stores just in-frame clones and leaves some out. The table has more than 60,000 clones, approximately 90% seen once; the top ten hold nearly 5%. Sequenced: peripheral blood. The receptor source for this set is a woman of 80 years or more with active or convalescent COVID-19.

The V gene is TRBV10-3, the J gene TRBJ1-2; 7 bases are a match to TRBD1. Trimming at V came to 3 bases and at J to 1 base, leaving 8 bases not matched to a gene. From germline, CDR1 is ENHRY and CDR2 SYGVKD. This CDR3 has 16 residues. The CDR3 DNA sequence: TGTGCCATCAGTGAAGAGGGACAGCATCGTAACTATGGCTACACCTTC. It encodes CAISEEGQHRNYGYTF.

V gene TRBV18 combines with J gene TRBJ2-1, with D uncertain. V shed 3 bases and J shed 6 bases, with 9 bases lying between them. This CDR3 has 13 amino acids. CDR1 KGHSH and CDR2 LQKENI come from the germline V gene. CDR3 in DNA: TGTGCCAGCTCACCTTCGGGTTTCAATGAGCAGTTCTTC. Amino acids: CASSPSGFNEQFF. The full variable domain, its missing parts supplied by reference TRBV18 and TRBJ2-1, is NAGVMQNPRHLVRRRGQEARLRCSPMKGHSHVYWYRQLPEEGLKFMVYLQKENIIDESGMPKERFSAEFPKEGPSILRIQQVVRGDSAAYFCASSPSGFNEQFFGPGTRLTVL.

Points on this clone: The sample holds other DNA sequences that translate to the same CDR3. The chain has TRBV18 and TRBJ2-7; 7 bases agree with TRBD1. From germline, CDR1 is KGHSH and CDR2 LQKENI. The CDR3 runs to 14 residues. The J segment lost 1 base and the V segment lost 3 bases, leaving 3 bases of the junction unmatched. CDR3 in DNA: TGTGCCAGCTCACCGCAGGGGGTATCCTACGAGCAGTACTTC. Its translation is CASSPQGVSYEQYF.

CDR3 loop: CASSLGLITGETQYF. The CDR3 nucleotides are TGCGCCAGCAGCTTGGGCCTGATTACGGGGGAGACCCAGTACTTC. The chain employs TRBV5-1 and TRBJ2-5, with a weak D call TRBD2 (5 bases). From germline, CDR1 is SGHRS and CDR2 YFSETQ. This CDR3 contains 15 residues. V was trimmed by 0 bases and J by 5 bases, leaving 14 bases between them.

This clone came up once. The chain links TRBV7-9 to TRBJ2-7; TRBD2 agrees at 8 bases. The CDR3 runs 15 residues. Germline CDR1 reads SEHNR; CDR2 reads FQNEAQ (reference sequence). With 1 base clipped from V and 9 bases from J, the junction kept 11 bases outside the gene matches. As DNA, the CDR3 is TGTGCCAGCAGCTTAGACCGGACTAGCCTGGGGGGGCAGTACTTC. The encoded protein is CASSLDRTSLGGQYF.

The chain links TRBV5-6 to TRBJ2-3; weak D call: TRBD2 (6 bases). The germline gives CDR1 SGHDT, CDR2 YYEEEE. V lost 7 bases and J 2 bases, leaving 14 bases between the germline ends. The CDR3 is 14 residues long. CDR3 nucleotide sequence: TGTGCCAGCGGGACTGGGGAACTCACAGATACGCAGTATTTT. As protein: CASGTGELTDTQYF.

The CDR3 reads CASSWQGSTDTQYF. CDR3 sequence (DNA): TGCGCCAGCAGCTGGCAGGGGAGCACAGATACGCAGTATTTT. This chain uses TRBV5-1 with TRBJ2-3, with D maybe TRBD1 (6 bases). V lost 3 bases to trimming and J lost 0 bases, with 8 bases between them. Per germline, CDR1 SGHRS and CDR2 YFSETQ. The CDR3 extends over 14 amino acids.

DNA for the CDR3: TGTGCCAGCAGCAGAGGACAGCGGATGAACACTGAAGCTTTCTTT. It codes for CASSRGQRMNTEAFF. This chain links TRBV5-5 with TRBJ1-1; perhaps TRBD1 as D (6 bases). V dropped 4 bases and J dropped 0 bases, with 13 bases sitting between them. This CDR3 region has 15 residues. CDR1 is SGHKS, CDR2 YYEKEE, per germline (reference sequence). The complete variable domain, with remaining parts taken from reference TRBV5-5 and TRBJ1-1, reads DAGVTQSPTHLIKTRGQQVTLRCSPISGHKSVSWYQQVLGQGPQFIFQYYEKEERGRGNFPDRFSARQFPNYSSELNVNALLLGDSALYLCASSRGQRMNTEAFFGQGTRLTVV.

This clone was recorded once. This chain links TRBV2 with TRBJ1-2; 7 bases agree with TRBD1. The germline CDR1 and CDR2 sequences are SNHLY and FYNNEI. J was trimmed by 7 bases and V by 6 bases; bases with no gene match: 8. This CDR3 comprises 13 residues. The CDR3 coding sequence is TGTGCCAGCAGCGTCGGGACAGTTGCTGGCTACACCTTC. It yields the protein CASSVGTVAGYTF.

The CDR3 bases are TGTGCCAGCAGATTAACAGATACGCAGTATTTT. It yields the protein CASRLTDTQYF. V and J are TRBV6-5 and TRBJ2-3; D is uncertain. V was cut by 6 bases and J by 3 bases, with 4 bases left in between. This CDR3 is built from 11 residues. Germline assignment: CDR1 MNHEY and CDR2 SVGAGI.

The rearrangement links TRBV25-1 to TRBJ2-5, with no clear D. Germline CDR1 is MGHDK and CDR2 is SYGVNS. The CDR3 is made up of 14 amino acids. V was cut by 6 bases and J by 2 bases, with 13 bases left in between. CDR3 coding DNA: TGTGCCAGCAGGGGCGATTGGAAGCAAGAGACCCAGTACTTC. It yields the protein CASRGDWKQETQYF.

V and J are TRBV3-1 (or the pseudogene TRBV3-2) and TRBJ1-2; 9 positions agree with TRBD1. Germline assignment: CDR1 LGHDT and CDR2 YNNKEL (reference sequence). This CDR3 contains 14 residues. V was pared by 5 bases and J by 8 bases, with 9 bases of the junction left unmatched. This CDR3 reads CASSWGQGVEGYTF. The CDR3, as DNA: TGTGCCAGCAGCTGGGGACAGGGAGTGGAGGGCTACACCTTC.

This clone appeared once. The chain is built from TRBV27 and TRBJ2-7, with TRBD1 identical over 12 bases. The germline V gene encodes CDR1 MNHEY and CDR2 SMNVEV (reference sequence). The CDR3 runs 15 residues. V trimming: 4 bases; J trimming: 7 bases; junction bases outside the gene matches: 8. DNA for the CDR3: TGTGCCAGCAGTTCATTGGGACAGGGGGCGAGGGAGCAGTACTTC. Translated: CASSSLGQGAREQYF.

This sequence joins TRBV24-1 and TRBJ1-2; 8 positions agree with TRBD1. CDR1 is KGHDR and CDR2 is SFDVKD in the germline V gene. The length of the CDR3 is 14 residues. V lost 0 bases and J lost 4; bases outside the gene matches: 0. The CDR3 region has the DNA TGTGCCACCAGTGATTTGGGGACAGGCTATGGCTACACCTTC. This encodes CATSDLGTGYGYTF.